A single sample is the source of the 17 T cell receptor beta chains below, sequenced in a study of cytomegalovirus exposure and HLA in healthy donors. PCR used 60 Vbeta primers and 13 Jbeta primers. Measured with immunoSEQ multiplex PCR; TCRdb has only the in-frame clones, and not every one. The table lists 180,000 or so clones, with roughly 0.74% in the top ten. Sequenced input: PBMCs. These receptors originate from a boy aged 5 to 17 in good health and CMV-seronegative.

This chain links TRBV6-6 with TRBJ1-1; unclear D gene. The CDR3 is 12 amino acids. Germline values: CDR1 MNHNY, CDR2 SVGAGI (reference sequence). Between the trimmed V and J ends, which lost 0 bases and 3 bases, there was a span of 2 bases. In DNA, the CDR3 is TGTGCCAGCAGTTACTCCGACACTGAAGCTTTCTTT. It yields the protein CASSYSDTEAFF.

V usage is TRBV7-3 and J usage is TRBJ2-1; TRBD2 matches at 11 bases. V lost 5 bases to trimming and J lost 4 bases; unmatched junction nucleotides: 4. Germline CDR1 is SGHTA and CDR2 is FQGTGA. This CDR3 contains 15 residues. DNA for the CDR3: TGTGCCAGCAGCAAGACTAGCGGGGCTTACAATGAGCAGTTCTTC. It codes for CASSKTSGAYNEQFF.

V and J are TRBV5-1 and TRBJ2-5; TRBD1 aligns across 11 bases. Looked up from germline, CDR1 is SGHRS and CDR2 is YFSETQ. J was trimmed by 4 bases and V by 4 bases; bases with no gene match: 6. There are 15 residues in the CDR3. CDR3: CASSDGQGAGETQYF. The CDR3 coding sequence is TGCGCCAGCAGCGATGGACAGGGGGCGGGAGAGACCCAGTACTTC.

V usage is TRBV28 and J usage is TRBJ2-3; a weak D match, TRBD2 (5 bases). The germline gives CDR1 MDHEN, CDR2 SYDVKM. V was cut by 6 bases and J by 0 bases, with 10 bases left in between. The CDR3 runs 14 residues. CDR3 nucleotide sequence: TGTGCCAGCAGCGGGGTTACTAGCACAGATACGCAGTATTTT. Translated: CASSGVTSTDTQYF.

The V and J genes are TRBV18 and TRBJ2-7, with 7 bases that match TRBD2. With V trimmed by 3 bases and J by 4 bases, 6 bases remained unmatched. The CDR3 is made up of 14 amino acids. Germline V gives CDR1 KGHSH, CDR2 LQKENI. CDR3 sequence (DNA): TGTGCCAGCTCACCTCGGGGGGTCGGGTACGAGCAGTACTTC. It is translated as CASSPRGVGYEQYF.

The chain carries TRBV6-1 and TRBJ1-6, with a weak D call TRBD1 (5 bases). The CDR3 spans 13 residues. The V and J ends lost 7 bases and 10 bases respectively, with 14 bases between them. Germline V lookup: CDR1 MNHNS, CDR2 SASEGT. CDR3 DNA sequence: TGTGCCAGCAACCAGGGTCTCCAATCACCCCTCCACTTT. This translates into CASNQGLQSPLHF.

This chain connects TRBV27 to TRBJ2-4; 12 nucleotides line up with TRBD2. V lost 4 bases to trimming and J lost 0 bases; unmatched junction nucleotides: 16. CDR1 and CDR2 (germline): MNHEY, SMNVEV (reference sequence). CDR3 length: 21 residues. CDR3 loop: CASSSGLAGRIQPLAKNIQYF. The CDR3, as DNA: TGTGCCAGCAGTTCCGGACTAGCGGGGAGAATTCAACCGCTAGCCAAAAACATTCAGTACTTC.

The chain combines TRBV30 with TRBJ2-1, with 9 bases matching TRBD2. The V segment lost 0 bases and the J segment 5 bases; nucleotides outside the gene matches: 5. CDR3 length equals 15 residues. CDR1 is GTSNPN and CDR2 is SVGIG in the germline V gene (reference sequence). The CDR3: CAWSVTSGLHNEQFF. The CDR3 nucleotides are TGTGCCTGGAGTGTGACTAGCGGACTTCACAATGAGCAGTTCTTC. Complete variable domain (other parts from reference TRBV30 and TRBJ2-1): SQTIHQWPATLVQPVGSPLSLECTVEGTSNPNLYWYRQAAGRGLQLLFYSVGIGQISSEVPQNLSASRPQDRQFILSSKKLLLSDSGFYLCAWSVTSGLHNEQFFGPGTRLTVL.

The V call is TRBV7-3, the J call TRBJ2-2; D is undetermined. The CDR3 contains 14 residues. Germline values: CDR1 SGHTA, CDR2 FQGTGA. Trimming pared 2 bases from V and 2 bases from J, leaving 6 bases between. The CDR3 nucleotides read TGTGCCAGCAGCTTAGGTAGAAACACCGGGGAGCTGTTTTTT. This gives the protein CASSLGRNTGELFF.

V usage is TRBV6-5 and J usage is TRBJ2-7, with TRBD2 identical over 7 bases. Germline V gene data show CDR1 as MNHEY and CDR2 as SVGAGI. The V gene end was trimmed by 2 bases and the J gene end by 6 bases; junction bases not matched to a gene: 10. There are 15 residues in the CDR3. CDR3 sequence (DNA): TGTGCCAGCAGTTACGCAACTAGCGATCTAGGCGAGCAGTACTTC. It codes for CASSYATSDLGEQYF.

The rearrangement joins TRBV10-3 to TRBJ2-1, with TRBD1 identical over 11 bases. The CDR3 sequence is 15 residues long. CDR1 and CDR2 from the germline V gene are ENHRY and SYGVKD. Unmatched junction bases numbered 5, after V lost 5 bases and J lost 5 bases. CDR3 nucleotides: TGTGCCATCAGTTTTCCGGGACAGGGGGACAATGAGCAGTTCTTC. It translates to CAISFPGQGDNEQFF.

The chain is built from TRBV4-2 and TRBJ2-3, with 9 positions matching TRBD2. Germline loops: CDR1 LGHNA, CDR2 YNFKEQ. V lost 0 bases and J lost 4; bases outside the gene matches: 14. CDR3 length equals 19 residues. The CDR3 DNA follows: TGTGCCAGCAGCCAAGATAAAGGTCGACCTAGCGGGGTCGCAGATACGCAGTATTTT. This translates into CASSQDKGRPSGVADTQYF.

The CDR3 nucleotides are TGTGCCAGCAACAGGGTCATTGGCAATCAGCCCCAGCATTTT. This gives the protein CASNRVIGNQPQHF. This rearrangement joins TRBV6-1 to TRBJ1-5, with D tentatively TRBD1 (6 bases). Germline V lookup: CDR1 MNHNS, CDR2 SASEGT. Trimming took 7 bases from V and 2 from J, leaving 12 bases between them. The CDR3 sequence is 14 residues long.

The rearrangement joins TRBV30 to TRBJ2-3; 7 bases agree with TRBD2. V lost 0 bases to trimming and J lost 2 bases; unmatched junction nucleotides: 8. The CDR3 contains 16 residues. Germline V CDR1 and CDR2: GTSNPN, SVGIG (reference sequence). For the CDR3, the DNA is TGTGCCTGGAGTGTACCAGCGGGGCCACACACAGATACGCAGTATTTT. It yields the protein CAWSVPAGPHTDTQYF.

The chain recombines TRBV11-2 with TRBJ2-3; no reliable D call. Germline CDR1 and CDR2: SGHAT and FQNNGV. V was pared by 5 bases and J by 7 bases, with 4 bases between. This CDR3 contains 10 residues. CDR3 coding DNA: TGTGCCAGCAGCGTCAATACGCAGTATTTT. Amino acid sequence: CASSVNTQYF.

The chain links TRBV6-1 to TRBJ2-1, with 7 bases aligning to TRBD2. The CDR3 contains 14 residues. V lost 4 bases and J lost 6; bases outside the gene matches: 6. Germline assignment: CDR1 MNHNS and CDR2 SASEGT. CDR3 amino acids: CASSGDYDANEQFF. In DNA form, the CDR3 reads TGTGCCAGCAGTGGGGACTACGATGCCAATGAGCAGTTCTTC.

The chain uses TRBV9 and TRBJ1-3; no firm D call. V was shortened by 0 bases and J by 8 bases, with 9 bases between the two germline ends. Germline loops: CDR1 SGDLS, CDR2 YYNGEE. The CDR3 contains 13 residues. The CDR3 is CASSVGWRDTIYF. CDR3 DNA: TGTGCCAGCAGCGTAGGGTGGAGGGACACCATATATTTT.